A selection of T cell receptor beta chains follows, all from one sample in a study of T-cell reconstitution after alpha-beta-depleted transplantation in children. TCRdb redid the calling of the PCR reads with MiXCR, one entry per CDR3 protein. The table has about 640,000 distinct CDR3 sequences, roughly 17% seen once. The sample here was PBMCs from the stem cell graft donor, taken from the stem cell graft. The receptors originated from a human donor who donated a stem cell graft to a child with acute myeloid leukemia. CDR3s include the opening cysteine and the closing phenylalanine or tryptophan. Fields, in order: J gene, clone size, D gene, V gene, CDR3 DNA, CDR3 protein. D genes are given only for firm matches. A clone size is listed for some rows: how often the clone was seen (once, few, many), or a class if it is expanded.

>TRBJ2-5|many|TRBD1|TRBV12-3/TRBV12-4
TGTGCCAGCAGCTGGACAGGGGAAGAGACCCAGTACTTC
CASSWTGEETQYF
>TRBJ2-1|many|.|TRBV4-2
TGTGCCAGCAGCCACAGACAGGACTACAATGAGCAGTTCTTC
CASSHRQDYNEQFF
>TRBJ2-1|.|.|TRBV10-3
TGTGCCATCAGTGATTACAATGAGCAGTTCTTC
CAISDYNEQFF
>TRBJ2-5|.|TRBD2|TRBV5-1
TGCGCCAGCAGCTTGGTCTTGCGGGGGGTCCAAGAGACCCAGTACTTC
CASSLVLRGVQETQYF
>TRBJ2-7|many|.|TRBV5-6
TGTGCCAGCAGCTTGCTTTTCGACGAGCAGTACTTC
CASSLLFDEQYF
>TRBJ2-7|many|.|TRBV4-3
TGCGCCAGCAGCCAAACTTCAGGCTTATCCTACGAGCAGTACTTC
CASSQTSGLSYEQYF
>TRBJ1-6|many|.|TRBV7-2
TGTGCCAGCAGCTTTGCGGGGGCGGCGGGGTCACCCCTCCACTTT
CASSFAGAAGSPLHF
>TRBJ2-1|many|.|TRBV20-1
TGCAGTGCTAGAAGGGGAGGCTCCTACAATGAGCAGTTCTTC
CSARRGGSYNEQFF
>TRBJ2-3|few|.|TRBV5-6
TGTGCCAGCAGCTTGATGCAGGGGAGCACAGATACGCAGTATTTT
CASSLMQGSTDTQYF
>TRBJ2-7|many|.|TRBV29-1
TGCAGCGTTACGGGCAGCGCGTCCTACGAGCAGTACTTC
CSVTGSASYEQYF
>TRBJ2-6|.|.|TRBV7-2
TGTGCCAGCAGCTACCCGGCTTGGGCTGGGGCCAACGTCCTGACTTTC
CASSYPAWAGANVLTF
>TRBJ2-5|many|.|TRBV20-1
TGCAGTGCTAGAGATAGGGCCGCGGGGACCCAGTACTTC
CSARDRAAGTQYF
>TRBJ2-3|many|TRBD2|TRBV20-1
TGCAGTGCTAGAGACATGGGGACTAGCGGGGGGTACACAGATACGCAGTATTTT
CSARDMGTSGGYTDTQYF
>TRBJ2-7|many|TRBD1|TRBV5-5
TGTGCCAGCAGCCGAGACCGGGACAGGGCGAGGGAGCAGTACTTC
CASSRDRDRAREQYF
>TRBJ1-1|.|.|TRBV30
TGTGCCTGGAGTGTTAACGTCTGGACTGAAGCTTTCTTT
CAWSVNVWTEAFF
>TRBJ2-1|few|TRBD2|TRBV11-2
TGTGCTAGCAGCTTAGACGTCCTAGCGGGGGGTTCCTACAATGAGCAGTTCTTC
CASSLDVLAGGSYNEQFF
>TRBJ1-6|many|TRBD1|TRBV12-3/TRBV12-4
TGTGCCAGCACCCGCAGGGGGACGGACAATTCACCCCTCCACTTT
CASTRRGTDNSPLHF
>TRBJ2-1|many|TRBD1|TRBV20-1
TGCAGTGCCTTCGGACAGGGGGCTCCGAGCTCCTACAATGAGCAGTTCTTC
CSAFGQGAPSSYNEQFF
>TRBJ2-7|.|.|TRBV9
TGTGCCAGCAGCTTACGGGACCTCAGCTCCTACGAGCAGTACTTC
CASSLRDLSSYEQYF
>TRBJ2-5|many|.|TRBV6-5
TGTGCCAGCAGTTACTCACGGGGGCAAGAGACCCAGTACTTC
CASSYSRGQETQYF
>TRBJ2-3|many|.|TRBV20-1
TGCAGTGCTAGAAGGGTAGTGCAAACCGGCCTTGCGGATACGCAGTATTTT
CSARRVVQTGLADTQYF
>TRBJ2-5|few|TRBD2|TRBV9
TGTGCCAGCAGCGCAGCTAGCGGGGGGAGGGAGACCCAGTACTTC
CASSAASGGRETQYF
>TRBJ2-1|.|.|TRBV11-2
TGTGCCAGCAGCCCTCGGCTGTACGGTAGGAATGAGCAGTTCTTC
CASSPRLYGRNEQFF
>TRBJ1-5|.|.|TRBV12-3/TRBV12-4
TGTGCCAGCAGCTTTCGGGACGGCAGCAATCAGCCCCAGCATTTT
CASSFRDGSNQPQHF
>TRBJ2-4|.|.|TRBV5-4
TGTGCCAGCAGCTTACAGGGTATCAAAAACATTCAGTACTTC
CASSLQGIKNIQYF
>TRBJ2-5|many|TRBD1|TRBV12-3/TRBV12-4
TGTGCCAGCAGTGTTCGACAGGGTGAGACCCAGTACTTC
CASSVRQGETQYF
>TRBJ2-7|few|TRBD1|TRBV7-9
TGTGCCAGCAGTTCTCTCGACAGGGGGTACGAGCAGTACTTC
CASSSLDRGYEQYF
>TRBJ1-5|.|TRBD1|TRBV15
TGTGCCACCAGCGGGGGGACAGGGTACCAGCCCCAGCATTTT
CATSGGTGYQPQHF
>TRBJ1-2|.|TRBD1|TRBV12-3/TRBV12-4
TGTGCCAGCAGGACTTCCAGGGGGCATGGCTACACCTTC
CASRTSRGHGYTF
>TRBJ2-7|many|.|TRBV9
TGTGCCAGCGGAAGCGGTAACTACGAGCAGTACTTC
CASGSGNYEQYF
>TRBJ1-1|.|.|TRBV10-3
TGTGCCATCAGTGAGTCGAGGGGGGGGATTGAAGCTTTCTTT
CAISESRGGIEAFF
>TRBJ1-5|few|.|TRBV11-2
TGTGCCAGCAGCTTAGGTGGTGGGATCAATCAGCCCCAGCATTTT
CASSLGGGINQPQHF
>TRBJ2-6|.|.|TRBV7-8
TGTGCCAGCAGCCCCCTAAGGAGGGGCTCTGGGGCCAACGTCCTGACTTTC
CASSPLRRGSGANVLTF
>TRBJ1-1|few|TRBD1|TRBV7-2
TGTGCCAGCAGACCGGGACAGCTAATGAACACTGAAGCTTTCTTT
CASRPGQLMNTEAFF
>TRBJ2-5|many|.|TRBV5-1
TGCGCCAGCCGGGTGGGGAACCAAGAGACCCAGTACTTC
CASRVGNQETQYF